These 13 T cell receptor beta chains originate from one sample sequenced in a study of blood T cells in healthy people across ages. Primed by a sample-barcoded 5' primer and a J-beta primer mix, a second PCR proceeded for about 6 to 11 cycles. TCRdb processed the 5' RACE reads anew with MiXCR; each CDR3 protein has one entry. The repertoire consists of under 1,100,000 distinct CDR3 sequences, with approximately 25% occurring once and the leading ten covering around 0.7%. In addition, the sample was reused for a study of T cells of mothers and their children.

The sample was blood. These receptors all stem from a girl aged 2 to 9 in good health.

The chain combines TRBV11-1 with TRBJ2-1; 7 positions match TRBD1. The germline V gene has CDR1 SGHAT and CDR2 FQDESV (reference sequence). Losses at the gene ends were 6 bases for V and 8 bases for J; bases not matched to a gene: 7. The CDR3 loop spans 13 amino acids. This chain's CDR3 is CASRPVDRDEQFF. CDR3 nucleotides: TGTGCCAGCAGACCCGTTGACAGGGATGAGCAGTTCTTC.

The gene calls are TRBV5-1 and TRBJ2-1; the D is unclear. The germline CDR1 and CDR2 sequences are SGHRS and YFSETQ. V lost 2 bases to trimming and J lost 6 bases, with 9 bases between them. This CDR3 comprises 13 residues. The DNA of the CDR3 is TGCGCCAGCAGCTTAACGGATCCCAATGAGCAGTTCTTC. Translating it yields CASSLTDPNEQFF.

In this sample, this clonotype turned up a few times. This chain uses TRBV5-6 with TRBJ1-2; D is uncertain. Per germline, CDR1 SGHDT and CDR2 YYEEEE. This CDR3 spans 15 amino acids. The germline V and J ends were trimmed by 4 bases and 2 bases, with 15 bases remaining between them. The CDR3 is CASSQPKDFNYGYTF. DNA for the CDR3: TGTGCCAGCAGCCAACCAAAGGACTTCAACTATGGCTACACCTTC.

This clonotype was observed a few times. A read error may produce the germline difference seen at one junction end. The rearrangement links TRBV27 to TRBJ1-2; D remains unclear. The CDR3 contains 13 residues. The germline CDR1 and CDR2 sequences are MNHEY and SMNVEV (reference sequence). CDR3: CASSFGQFYGCTF. The CDR3 coding sequence is TGTGCCAGCAGTTTTGGTCAGTTCTATGGCTGCACCTTC.

A word on this clonotype: One junction end disagrees with the germline gene, perhaps due to a read error. This rearrangement joins TRBV2 to TRBJ2-2, with 9 nucleotides matching TRBD2. The CDR3 has 14 residues. The V gene's germline CDR1 is SNHLY and CDR2 FYNNEI. This CDR3 reads CASSGSGRTGELFF. The DNA of the CDR3 is TGTGCTAGCAGTGGTAGCGGGAGAACTGGGGAGCTGTTTTTT.

V is TRBV7-2 and J is TRBJ2-5; no reliable D call. V was clipped by 5 bases and J by 0 bases, with 10 bases between them. Germline V gives CDR1 SGHTA, CDR2 FQGNSA. The CDR3 sequence is 14 residues long. In DNA form, the CDR3 reads TGTGCCAGCAGCGGTCCTAGGTACCAAGAGACCCAGTACTTC. Translating gives CASSGPRYQETQYF.

The chain is built from TRBV20-1 and TRBJ1-1; D is ambiguous. Germline V gives CDR1 DFQATT, CDR2 SNEGSKA (reference sequence). The CDR3 is made up of 12 amino acids. V lost 6 bases and J 1 base, leaving 9 bases between the germline ends. The CDR3 bases are TGCAGTGCCCGTTCCGGGAACACTGAAGCTTTCTTT. It translates to CSARSGNTEAFF.

V is TRBV12-3 or TRBV12-4 and J is TRBJ2-3, with 11 nucleotides matching TRBD2. V lost 5 bases to trimming and J lost 7 bases; unmatched junction nucleotides: 8. CDR3 length: 15 amino acids. The CDR3 loop is CASSPRLAGRNTQYF. In DNA, the CDR3 is TGTGCCAGCAGTCCCCGACTAGCGGGGCGAAATACGCAGTATTTT.

The sample holds a few counts of this clonotype. The chain recombines TRBV20-1 with TRBJ1-1; a weak D match, TRBD1 (6 bases). Trimming pared 6 bases from V and 4 bases from J, leaving 15 bases between. CDR3 length: 13 residues. Germline assignment: CDR1 DFQATT and CDR2 SNEGSKA (reference sequence). CDR3: CSANRDGGTEAFF. CDR3 DNA sequence: TGCAGTGCGAACAGGGACGGGGGCACTGAAGCTTTCTTT.

The table lists this clonotype with a count of one. The chain is built from TRBV20-1 and TRBJ2-7, with 11 bases aligning to TRBD2. Germline lookup yields CDR1 DFQATT and CDR2 SNEGSKA (reference sequence). The CDR3 covers 15 residues. Trimming removed 3 bases from V and 4 bases from J; junction bases left unmatched: 8. The CDR3 DNA follows: TGCAGTGCTAGGGGCGGCAGGACTAGCGGGTACGAGCAGTACTTC. Protein sequence: CSARGGRTSGYEQYF.

This chain joins TRBV11-3 and TRBJ2-3, with TRBD2 matching 7 bases. CDR1 SGHNT and CDR2 YENEEA come from the germline V gene. The CDR3 consists of 15 residues. V shed 1 base and J 5 bases; nucleotides not matched to a gene: 6. The CDR3 loop is CASSLGSGGEDTQYF. The CDR3 bases are TGTGCCAGCAGCTTAGGCTCGGGAGGAGAAGATACGCAGTATTTT.

The chain combines TRBV11-2 with TRBJ2-7, with a weak D call TRBD1 (6 bases). Germline CDR1 reads SGHAT; CDR2 reads FQNNGV. The CDR3 consists of 14 residues. V was pared by 5 bases and J by 3 bases, with 14 bases between. The CDR3, as DNA: TGTGCCAGCAGCCAGGACAGCATCGACTACGAGCAGTACTTC. The encoded protein is CASSQDSIDYEQYF. Filled out from reference TRBV11-2 and TRBJ2-7, the complete variable domain reads EAGVAQSPRYKIIEKRQSVAFWCNPISGHATLYWYQQILGQGPKLLIQFQNNGVVDDSQLPKDRFSAERLKGVDSTLKIQPAKLEDSAVYLCASSQDSIDYEQYFGPGTRLTVT.

J is TRBJ2-5 and V is TRBV27, with 13 bases matching TRBD2. The closer fit of TRBJ2-7 to the DNA end suggests the J call may be wrong. The CDR3 has 15 residues. CDR1 is MNHEY and CDR2 is SMNVEV in the germline V gene (reference sequence). The DNA of the CDR3 is TGTGCCAGCAGTCGACGACTAGCGGGAGGCTACGAGCAGTACTTC. It codes for CASSRRLAGGYEQYF.